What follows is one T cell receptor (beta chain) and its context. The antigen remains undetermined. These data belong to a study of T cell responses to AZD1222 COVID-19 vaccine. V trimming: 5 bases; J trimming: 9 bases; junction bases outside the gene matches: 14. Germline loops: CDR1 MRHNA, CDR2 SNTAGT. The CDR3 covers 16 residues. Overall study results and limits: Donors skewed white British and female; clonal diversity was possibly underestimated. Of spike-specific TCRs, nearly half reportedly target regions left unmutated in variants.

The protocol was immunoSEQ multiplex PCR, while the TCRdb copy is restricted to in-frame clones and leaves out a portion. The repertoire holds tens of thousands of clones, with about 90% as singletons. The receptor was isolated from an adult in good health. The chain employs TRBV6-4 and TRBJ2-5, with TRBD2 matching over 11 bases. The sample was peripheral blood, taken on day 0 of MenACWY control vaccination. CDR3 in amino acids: CASSPTGTSGPGSQYF. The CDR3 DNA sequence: TGTGCCAGCAGTCCAACCGGGACTAGCGGCCCTGGGTCCCAGTACTTC.